Sequencing of this TCR beta chain was carried out in a study of T cell responses to AZD1222 COVID-19 vaccine. J gave up 3 bases and V 7 bases, and 9 bases lay outside the gene matches. The CDR3 has 14 residues. Germline V CDR1 and CDR2: SGHRS, YFSETQ. Assay: immunoSEQ multiplex PCR; the TCRdb copy retains only in-frame clones and omits some. The sample records over 100,000 clones, approximately 90% being singletons. This clone is a singleton in its sample. J is TRBJ2-5 and V is TRBV5-1; TRBD2 agrees at 7 bases. This TCR was recovered from an adult in good health. The sample was peripheral blood, taken on day 0 of AZD1222 vaccination. CDR3 residues: CASGEGGLEETQYF. DNA for the CDR3: TGCGCCAGCGGGGAGGGCGGTCTGGAAGAGACCCAGTACTTC.